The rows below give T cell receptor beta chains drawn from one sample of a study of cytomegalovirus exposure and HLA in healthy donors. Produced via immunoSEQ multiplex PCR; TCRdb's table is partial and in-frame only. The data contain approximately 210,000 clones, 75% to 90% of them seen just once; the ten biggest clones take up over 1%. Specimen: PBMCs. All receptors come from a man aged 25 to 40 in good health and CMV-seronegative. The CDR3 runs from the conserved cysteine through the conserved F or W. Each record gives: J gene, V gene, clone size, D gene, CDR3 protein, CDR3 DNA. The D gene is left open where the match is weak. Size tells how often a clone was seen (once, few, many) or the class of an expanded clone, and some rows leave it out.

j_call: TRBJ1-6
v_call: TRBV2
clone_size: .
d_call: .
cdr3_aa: CASRDSGRSPLHF
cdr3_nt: TGTGCCAGCCGCGATTCGGGGAGATCACCCCTCCACTTT

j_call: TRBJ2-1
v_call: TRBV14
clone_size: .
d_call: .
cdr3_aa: CASSQGWADEQFF
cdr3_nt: TGTGCCAGCAGCCAAGGCTGGGCAGATGAGCAGTTCTTC

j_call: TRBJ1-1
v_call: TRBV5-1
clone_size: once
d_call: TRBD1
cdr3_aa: CASSPAGGTEAFF
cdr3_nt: TGCGCCAGCAGCCCCGCAGGGGGCACTGAAGCTTTCTTT

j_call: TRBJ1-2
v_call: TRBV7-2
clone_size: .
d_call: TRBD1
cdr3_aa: CASSRQTGGYGYTF
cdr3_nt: TGTGCCAGCAGCCGTCAGACAGGGGGCTATGGCTACACCTTC

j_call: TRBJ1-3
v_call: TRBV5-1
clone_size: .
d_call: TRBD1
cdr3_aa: CASSLGDRGTGNTIYF
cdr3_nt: TGCGCCAGCAGCTTGGGGGACAGGGGAACTGGAAACACCATATATTTT

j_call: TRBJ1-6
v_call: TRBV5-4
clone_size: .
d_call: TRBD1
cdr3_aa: CASSLEQGEAPLHF
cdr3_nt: TGTGCCAGCAGCTTGGAACAGGGGGAGGCACCCCTCCACTTT

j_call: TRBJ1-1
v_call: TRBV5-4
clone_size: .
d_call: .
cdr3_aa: CASSLARSSHMNTEAFF
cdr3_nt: TGTGCCAGCAGCTTGGCCCGGAGCAGCCACATGAACACTGAAGCTTTCTTT

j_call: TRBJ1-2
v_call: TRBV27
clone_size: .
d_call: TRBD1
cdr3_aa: CASSLSSGTGVNYGYTF
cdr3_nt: TGTGCCAGCAGTTTATCGTCCGGGACAGGGGTCAACTATGGCTACACCTTC

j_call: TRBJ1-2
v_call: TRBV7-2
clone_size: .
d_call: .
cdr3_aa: CASSLPRNRDNYGYTF
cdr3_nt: TGTGCCAGCAGCTTACCCCGGAACAGGGATAACTATGGCTACACCTTC

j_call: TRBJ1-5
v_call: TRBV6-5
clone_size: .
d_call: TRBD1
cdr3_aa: CASKQGHSNQPQHF
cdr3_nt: TGTGCCAGCAAACAGGGGCATAGCAATCAGCCCCAGCATTTT

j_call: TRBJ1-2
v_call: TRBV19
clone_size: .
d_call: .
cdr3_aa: CASSIFQGNYGYTF
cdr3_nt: TGTGCCAGTAGTATCTTTCAGGGGAACTATGGCTACACCTTC

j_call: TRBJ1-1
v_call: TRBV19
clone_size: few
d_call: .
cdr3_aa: CASSVRSGTEAFF
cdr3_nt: TGTGCCAGTAGTGTGAGGAGTGGCACTGAAGCTTTCTTT

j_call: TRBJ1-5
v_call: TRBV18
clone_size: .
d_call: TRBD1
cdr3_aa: CASSPRGVNQPQHF
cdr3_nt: TGTGCCAGCTCACCCAGGGGGGTCAATCAGCCCCAGCATTTT

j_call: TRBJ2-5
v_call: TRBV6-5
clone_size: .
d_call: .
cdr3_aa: CASSRGLARETQYF
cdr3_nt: TGTGCCAGCAGTCGCGGACTGGCCAGGGAGACCCAGTACTTC

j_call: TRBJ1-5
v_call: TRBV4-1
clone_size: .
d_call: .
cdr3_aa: CASSQDPPGGVSNQPQHF
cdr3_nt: TGCGCCAGCAGCCAAGATCCCCCCGGAGGGGTTAGCAATCAGCCCCAGCATTTT

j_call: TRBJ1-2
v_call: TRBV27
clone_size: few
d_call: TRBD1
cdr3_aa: CASSPWTGGYRYGYTF
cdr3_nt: TGTGCCAGCAGTCCCTGGACAGGGGGCTATCGGTATGGCTACACCTTC

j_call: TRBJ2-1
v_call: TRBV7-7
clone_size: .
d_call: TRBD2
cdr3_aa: CASSPSGGASLSYNEQFF
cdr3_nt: TGTGCTAGCAGTCCTAGCGGGGGGGCCTCCCTTTCCTACAATGAGCAGTTCTTC

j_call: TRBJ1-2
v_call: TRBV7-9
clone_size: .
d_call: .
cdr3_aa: CASSLVSGDGYTF
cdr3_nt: TGTGCCAGCAGCTTAGTATCGGGGGATGGCTACACCTTC

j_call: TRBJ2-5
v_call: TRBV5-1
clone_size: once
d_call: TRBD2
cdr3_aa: CASSAGGTSAETQYF
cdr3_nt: TGCGCCAGCAGCGCGGGAGGTACTAGCGCCGAGACCCAGTACTTC

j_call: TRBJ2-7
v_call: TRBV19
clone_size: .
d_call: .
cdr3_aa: CASRNREPSYEQYF
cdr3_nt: TGTGCCAGCCGAAACAGGGAACCCTCGTACGAGCAGTACTTC

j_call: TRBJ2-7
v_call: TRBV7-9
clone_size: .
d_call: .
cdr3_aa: CASSLAGGNIYEQYF
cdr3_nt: TGTGCCAGCAGCTTAGCGGGGGGAAATATCTACGAGCAGTACTTC

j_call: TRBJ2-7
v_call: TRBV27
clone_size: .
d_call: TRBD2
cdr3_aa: CASSLSAGTRTYEQYF
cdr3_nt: TGTGCCAGCAGTTTATCGGCCGGGACTAGGACCTACGAGCAGTACTTC

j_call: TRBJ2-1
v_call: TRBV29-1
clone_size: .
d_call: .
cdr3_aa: CSVDPPGSSYNEQFF
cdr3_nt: TGCAGCGTTGACCCCCCGGGAAGCTCCTACAATGAGCAGTTCTTC

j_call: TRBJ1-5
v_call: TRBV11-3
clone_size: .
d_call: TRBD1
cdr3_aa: CASNGQVNQPQHF
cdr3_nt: TGTGCCAGCAACGGACAGGTAAATCAGCCCCAGCATTTT

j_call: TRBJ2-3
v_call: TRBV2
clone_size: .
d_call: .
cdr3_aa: CASSGQGTDTQYF
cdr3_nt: TGTGCCAGCAGTGGACAGGGCACAGATACGCAGTATTTT

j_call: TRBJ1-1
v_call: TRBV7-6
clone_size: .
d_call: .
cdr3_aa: CASSLRRNTEAFF
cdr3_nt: TGTGCCAGCAGCTTGAGGAGGAACACTGAAGCTTTCTTT

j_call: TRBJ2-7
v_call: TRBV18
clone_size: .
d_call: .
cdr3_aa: CASSPPQANLIYEQYF
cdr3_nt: TGTGCCAGCTCACCACCGCAGGCCAACCTCATTTACGAGCAGTACTTC

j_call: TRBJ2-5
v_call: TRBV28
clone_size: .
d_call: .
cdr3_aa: CASSPMGEGMETQYF
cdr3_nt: TGTGCCAGCAGCCCCATGGGAGAGGGTATGGAGACCCAGTACTTC

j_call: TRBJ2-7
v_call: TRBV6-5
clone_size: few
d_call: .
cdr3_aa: CASRVTRVLYEQYF
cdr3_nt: TGTGCCAGCAGGGTGACGAGGGTCCTTTACGAGCAGTACTTC

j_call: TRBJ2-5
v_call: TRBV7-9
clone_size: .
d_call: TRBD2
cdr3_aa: CSSSPKLASETQYF
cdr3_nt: TGTTCCAGCAGCCCCAAACTAGCGAGCGAGACCCAGTACTTC

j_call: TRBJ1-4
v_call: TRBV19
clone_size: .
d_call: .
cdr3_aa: CASRGRFATNEKLFF
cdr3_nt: TGTGCCAGTAGGGGCAGATTCGCAACTAATGAAAAACTGTTTTTT

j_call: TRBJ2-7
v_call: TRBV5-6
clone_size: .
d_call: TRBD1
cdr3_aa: CASSLDATGIDEQYF
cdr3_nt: TGTGCCAGCAGCTTGGATGCGACAGGGATCGACGAGCAGTACTTC

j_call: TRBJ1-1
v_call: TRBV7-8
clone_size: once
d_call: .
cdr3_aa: CASSLVLGQGTEAFF
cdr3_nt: TGTGCCAGCAGCTTAGTTCTGGGGCAAGGAACTGAAGCTTTCTTT

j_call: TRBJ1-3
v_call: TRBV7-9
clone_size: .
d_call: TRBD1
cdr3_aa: CSSSLNYNRDREGNTIYF
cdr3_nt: TGTTCCAGCAGCTTAAATTACAACCGGGACAGGGAGGGAAACACCATATATTTT

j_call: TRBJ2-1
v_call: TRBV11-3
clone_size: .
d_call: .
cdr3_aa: CASSLSRVNEQFF
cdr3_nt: TGTGCCAGCAGCCTTAGCCGGGTCAATGAGCAGTTCTTC

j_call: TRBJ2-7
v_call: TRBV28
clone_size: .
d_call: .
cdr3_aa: CASSSPFGSTYEQYF
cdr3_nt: TGTGCCAGCAGTTCCCCTTTTGGGAGCACCTACGAGCAGTACTTC

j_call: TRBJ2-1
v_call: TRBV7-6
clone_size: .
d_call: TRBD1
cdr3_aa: CASSDRVRNEQFF
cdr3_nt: TGTGCCAGCAGCGACAGGGTCAGGAATGAGCAGTTCTTC

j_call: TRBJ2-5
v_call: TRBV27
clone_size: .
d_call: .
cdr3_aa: CASSLSIGAEETQYF
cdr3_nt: TGTGCCAGCAGTTTATCGATTGGGGCCGAAGAGACCCAGTACTTC